The T cell receptor beta chain described here comes from a study of blood T cell repertoires in COVID-19. The wider study: COVID-19 samples from acute and convalescent phases originated in the United States, Italy and Spain.

CDR3 length: 13 residues. V dropped 6 bases and J dropped 6; count of bases not matched to a gene: 3. Data came from immunoSEQ multiplex PCR; TCRdb stores just in-frame clones and leaves some out. Here the sample spans around 46,000 clones, approximately 86% being singletons. The receptor was derived from a man aged 55 to 70 with active or convalescent COVID-19. The sample was peripheral blood. The rearrangement joins TRBV12-3 or TRBV12-4 to TRBJ2-7; 12 nucleotides agree with TRBD1. The CDR3 DNA is TGTGCCAGCAGAGGGACAGGGGGCCGCGAGCAGTACTTC. This sequence encodes CASRGTGGREQYF.